A selection of T cell receptor beta chains follows, all from one sample in a study of shared clonotypes between healthy human individuals. Sequencing was performed with immunoSEQ multiplex PCR; in TCRdb, only in-frame clones are kept and a portion is missing. Of approximately 1.9 million clones listed, around 95% are singletons. What was sequenced was naive CD8+ T cells from PBMCs. The origin of the receptors is a man aged 18 to 29 in good health. Some clones in this sample may be carry-over from other donors' samples. Both conserved end residues are trimmed from each CDR3. The order of the fields is J gene, V gene, D gene, CDR3 protein. A D gene is named only where the DNA matches it firmly.

TRBJ2-7 TRBV29-1 NA SVLGSLYEQY
TRBJ2-7 TRBV11-2 TRBD2 ASSSGGSYEQY
TRBJ2-1 TRBV2 TRBD1 ASSDAWTGGKNEQF
TRBJ2-7 TRBV25-1 NA ASSRTGSYEQY
TRBJ1-5 TRBV7-6 NA ASSLGSGGNQPQH
TRBJ1-5 TRBV11-1 NA ASSLARSSNQPQH
TRBJ2-3 TRBV6-4 NA ASSEHSRY
TRBJ1-2 TRBV28 NA ASMGREDYGYT
TRBJ1-1 TRBV15 NA ATSRPGEEGTEAF
TRBJ1-1 TRBV28 TRBD1 ASKPTGVVVTEAF
TRBJ2-2 TRBV7-2 NA ASSLEGAGELF
TRBJ2-1 TRBV19 NA ASSTRTGPGGPGDEQF
TRBJ1-3 TRBV2 NA ASSEGRYLSGNTIY
TRBJ2-7 TRBV9 NA ASSVGGFSYEQY
TRBJ2-1 TRBV13 TRBD2 ASSATEREVYNEQF
TRBJ2-1 TRBV27 TRBD2 ASSQGLAGGVVNEQF
TRBJ1-1 TRBV4-1 NA ASSQAPRTGSEAF
TRBJ1-2 TRBV9 NA ASSVGGTGYGYT
TRBJ1-2 TRBV27 TRBD1 ASSSLQGAPLYGYT
TRBJ1-2 TRBV28 TRBD1 ASSPGTGPYGYT
TRBJ2-1 TRBV19 TRBD2 ASPPQAGFPAGGNEQF
TRBJ1-2 TRBV7-9 NA ASSLGGASLTGGYT
TRBJ2-3 TRBV5-8 TRBD2 ASSLVPQRGGEDTQY
TRBJ1-1 TRBV5-8 NA ASSSRVAVNTEAF
TRBJ2-1 TRBV19 NA ASSPSRQGEQF
TRBJ2-3 TRBV4-3 NA ASSQEWGAVDTQY
TRBJ2-7 TRBV29-1 NA SVVGSGSFPYEQY
TRBJ2-3 TRBV19 NA ASSTSADTQY
TRBJ2-5 TRBV28 TRBD2 ASSPHWTSEKGETQY
TRBJ2-2 TRBV7-9 TRBD2 ADVGLAANTGELF
TRBJ1-1 TRBV27 NA ASSLLGGVNTEAF
TRBJ2-1 TRBV19 NA ASSMENRDYNEQF
TRBJ1-1 TRBV28 TRBD1 ASSLKLGQGVWRAF
TRBJ2-7 TRBV15 TRBD2 ATSRGLREGRFEQY
TRBJ1-1 TRBV15 NA ATSASGWGGEAF
TRBJ2-3 TRBV7-9 NA ASSPDVVPGTQY
TRBJ2-1 TRBV7-2 TRBD2 ASSLGLAGKSEQF
TRBJ2-3 TRBV4-1 TRBD2 ASSPGTSGRIDTQY
TRBJ2-7 TRBV4-1 TRBD1 ASSRQWDRGGEQY
TRBJ2-1 TRBV9 TRBD2 ASSVVAGGYNEQF
TRBJ2-3 TRBV7-8 TRBD1 ASSFWGQGAGTDTQY
TRBJ1-3 TRBV7-9 NA ASSLGENTIY
TRBJ1-4 TRBV5-1 NA ASSLARTDDEKLF
TRBJ2-5 TRBV29-1 NA SAPGVEY
TRBJ1-5 TRBV19 NA ASSIDREGFSNQPQH
TRBJ2-7 TRBV27 NA ASSFSGISPYEQY
TRBJ1-1 TRBV5-5 TRBD1 ASSTDRGKTEAF
TRBJ2-3 TRBV9 TRBD2 ASSVVAGATADTQY
TRBJ2-1 TRBV28 NA ASSLSGSDFGQF
TRBJ1-4 TRBV7-9 NA ASSPGRGGPNEKLF
TRBJ2-3 TRBV7-9 TRBD2 ASSRGDSGIHTDTQY
TRBJ2-7 TRBV30 NA AWSETDYEQY
TRBJ2-1 TRBV4-1 TRBD2 ASASGAWDEQF
TRBJ2-1 TRBV4-1 NA ASSQDPRDEQF
TRBJ2-5 TRBV29-1 NA SVVIETQY